The rows below give T cell receptor beta chains drawn from one sample of a study of blood T cells in healthy people across ages. TCRdb re-called the 5' RACE reads with MiXCR, one entry per CDR3 protein. The sample lists roughly 1.7 million distinct CDR3 sequences; 30% to 35% were seen once. Sequencing input: blood. The receptors come from a woman aged 25 to 39 in good health. CDR3s include the opening cysteine and the closing phenylalanine or tryptophan. D genes are given only for firm matches. Size is stated for part of the rows, as once, few or many counts, or as a class when the clone is expanded.

V: TRBV12-3/TRBV12-4
size: -
J: TRBJ1-2
D: TRBD1
CDR3: CATEEGAGGYGYTF
DNA: TGTGCCACAGAGGAGGGGGCTGGGGGCTATGGCTACACCTTC

V: TRBV20-1
size: once
J: TRBJ1-5
D: -
CDR3: CSAGDGLSGPQHF
DNA: TGCAGTGCTGGAGATGGGCTTTCCGGGCCCCAGCATTTT

V: TRBV12-3/TRBV12-4
size: many
J: TRBJ2-6
D: -
CDR3: CASSRTDGSGANVLTF
DNA: TGTGCCAGCAGCCGAACGGACGGCTCTGGGGCCAACGTCCTGACTTTC

V: TRBV7-9
size: few
J: TRBJ2-7
D: -
CDR3: CASSSSRGAGEQYF
DNA: TGTGCCAGCAGCTCCTCGCGGGGCGCAGGGGAGCAGTACTTC

V: TRBV12-3/TRBV12-4
size: -
J: TRBJ2-1
D: TRBD1
CDR3: CASSPGKTGPYNEQFF
DNA: TGTGCCAGCAGTCCCGGCAAGACAGGGCCCTACAATGAGCAGTTCTTC

V: TRBV27
size: -
J: TRBJ2-1
D: -
CDR3: CASSLSAVVVHEQFF
DNA: TGTGCCAGCAGTTTGTCAGCCGTGGTGGTGCATGAGCAGTTCTTC

V: TRBV7-2
size: few
J: TRBJ2-1
D: TRBD2
CDR3: CASSLGGLAHDEQFF
DNA: TGTGCCAGCAGCTTAGGCGGACTAGCTCACGATGAGCAGTTCTTC

V: TRBV20-1
size: -
J: TRBJ2-7
D: -
CDR3: CSAVDSYEQYF
DNA: TGCAGTGCTGTAGACAGTTACGAGCAGTACTTC

V: TRBV7-2
size: -
J: TRBJ2-5
D: TRBD2
CDR3: CASGHGGVQETQYF
DNA: TGTGCCAGCGGACATGGGGGGGTCCAAGAGACCCAGTACTTC

V: TRBV7-3
size: few
J: TRBJ2-2
D: -
CDR3: CASTTGNTGELFF
DNA: TGTGCCAGCACAACTGGGAACACCGGGGAGCTGTTTTTT

V: TRBV27
size: many
J: TRBJ1-2
D: -
CDR3: CASSLDSGGYGYTF
DNA: TGTGCCAGCAGTTTAGATTCTGGGGGCTATGGCTACACCTTC

V: TRBV7-9
size: -
J: TRBJ1-2
D: -
CDR3: CASSQSDSPGIGNYSYTF
DNA: TGTGCCAGCAGTCAATCGGACAGTCCAGGCATCGGTAACTATAGCTACACCTTC

V: TRBV10-3
size: few
J: TRBJ2-7
D: TRBD1
CDR3: CAIKAGQENSYEQYF
DNA: TGTGCCATCAAGGCAGGACAGGAAAACTCCTACGAGCAGTACTTC

V: TRBV5-1
size: few
J: TRBJ2-7
D: -
CDR3: CASSLAQGVEQYF
DNA: TGCGCCAGCAGCTTGGCTCAGGGTGTCGAGCAGTACTTC